This is a list of T cell receptor beta chains from one sample in a study of tumor-infiltrating lymphocytes in primary liver carcinoma. TCRdb used MiXCR to reprocess the multiplex PCR reads, holding one entry per CDR3 protein. The profile shows approximately 74,000 distinct CDR3 sequences, 70% to 80% of them singletons. The sample taken for sequencing was liver tumor tissue from sampling region 4. Every receptor here comes from a woman aged 60-70 years with primary liver carcinoma and hepatitis B virus infection. Each CDR3 is given with its conserved first and last residue. The D gene is left open where the match is weak. Expanded clones get a size class; other rows say once, few or many, or leave the size out.

>.|.|TRBJ2-7|TRBV28
CASTSLMPWDGGYEQYF
TGTGCCAGCACTTCATTAATGCCCTGGGACGGAGGCTACGAGCAGTACTTC
>TRBD1|once|TRBJ2-2|TRBV7-9
CASIIRTGGSTGELFF
TGTGCCAGCATCATCCGGACAGGGGGTAGCACCGGGGAGCTGTTTTTT
>.|.|TRBJ2-3|TRBV11-1
CTRSLRQRVGESHF
TGTACCAGGAGCTTAAGGCAACGTGTGGGAGAGTCTCACTTT
>TRBD2|.|TRBJ2-3|TRBV6-1
CASSGGGRAFTDTQYF
TGTGCCAGCAGTGGAGGCGGGAGGGCCTTCACGGATACGCAGTATTTT
>TRBD2|.|TRBJ2-5|TRBV6-2/TRBV6-3
CVSSYRSGRAGETQYF
TGTGTCAGTAGTTACAGGAGCGGGAGGGCCGGAGAGACCCAGTACTTC
>.|.|TRBJ2-3|TRBV29-1
CSVEALGRVGVRTDMQYF
TGCAGCGTTGAAGCGTTGGGCAGGGTGGGGGTTAGGACAGACATGCAGTATTTT
>.|.|TRBJ2-2|TRBV7-9
CASSPLQGEPGHSNTGELFF
TGTGCCAGCAGCCCCCTTCAAGGGGAGCCTGGTCACTCGAACACCGGGGAGCTGTTTTTT
>.|.|TRBJ2-7|TRBV6-1
CASTGAFEGHEQYF
TGTGCCAGCACTGGAGCTTTCGAGGGGCACGAGCAGTACTTC
>TRBD1|.|TRBJ2-2|TRBV6-6
CASSYGNRGGYTGELFF
TGTGCCAGCAGTTACGGGAACAGGGGCGGCTACACCGGGGAGCTGTTTTTT
>TRBD2|.|TRBJ2-4|TRBV11-1
CASRFPGTSGAKNIQYF
TGTGCCAGCCGCTTTCCCGGGACTAGCGGGGCCAAAAACATTCAGTACTTC
>.|.|TRBJ2-7|TRBV6-5
CASSYSRAPYVQYF
TGTGCCAGTAGTTACTCCAGGGCCCCCTACGTGCAGTACTTC
>TRBD2|.|TRBJ2-2|TRBV2
CASSTETGGTGELFF
TGTGCCAGCAGTACCGAGACGGGGGGCACCGGGGAGCTGTTTTTT
>.|.|TRBJ2-1|TRBV11-2
CASSLDGMGTVYNEQFF
TGTGCCAGCAGCTTAGATGGGATGGGAACGGTGTACAATGAGCAGTTCTTC
>.|.|TRBJ1-4|TRBV12-3/TRBV12-4
CASNLRDEKLFF
TGTGCTAGCAATTTACGGGACGAAAAACTGTTTTTT
>TRBD2|.|TRBJ2-3|TRBV29-1
CSATTAGDMRYF
TGCAGCGCGACGACCGCGGGAGATATGCGGTATTTT
>.|.|TRBJ2-4|TRBV10-2
CTNSESRGWDIQYF
TGCACCAACAGTGAGTCAAGGGGATGGGACATTCAGTACTTC
>TRBD1|few|TRBJ1-1|TRBV12-3/TRBV12-4
CTSRRTGDTEAFF
TGTACCAGTAGAAGGACAGGGGACACTGAAGCTTTCTTT
>.|.|TRBJ2-7|TRBV29-1
CSVHRASRSYEQHF
TGCAGCGTTCACCGGGCTAGCAGGTCCTACGAGCAGCACTTC
>.|once|TRBJ1-2|TRBV6-1
CVSRLGGVGAYCHTF
TGTGTCAGCAGGTTGGGGGGGGTTGGCGCCTATTGCCACACCTTC
>TRBD1|many|TRBJ1-2|TRBV6-5
CASSPTDRGNYGYTF
TGTGCCAGCAGCCCAACGGACAGGGGCAACTATGGCTACACCTTC
>.|.|TRBJ1-3|TRBV12-3/TRBV12-4
CTSSLRVDGNTIYF
TGTACCAGCAGTCTAAGAGTAGATGGAAACACCATATATTTT
>.|.|TRBJ2-3|TRBV11-2
CASRPSASSTDTQYF
TGTGCCAGCAGGCCCTCTGCATCTAGCACTGATACGCAGTATTTT
>.|.|TRBJ2-3|TRBV29-1
CSVVRGVADAQYF
TGCAGCGTTGTCAGGGGAGTTGCAGATGCGCAGTATTTT
>.|.|TRBJ2-6|TRBV29-1
CSVDGSTGANVLTF
TGCAGCGTTGATGGGAGTACTGGGGCCAACGTCCTGACTTTC
>.|.|TRBJ2-1|TRBV11-2
CASSSRLVNEQFF
TGTGCCAGCAGCTCAAGACTAGTTAATGAACAGTTCTTC
>TRBD2|.|TRBJ2-1|TRBV11-3
CASSSRDSGNSEQFF
TGTGCCAGCAGCTCTCGGGATAGCGGGAACAGTGAGCAGTTCTTC
>.|.|TRBJ1-2|TRBV5-4
CASSLSRQIYGHTF
TGTGCCAGCAGCTTGTCGCGACAGATCTATGGCCACACCTTC
>TRBD2|.|TRBJ2-5|TRBV20-1
CSARDLPSGSIQETLYF
TGCAGTGCTAGGGATCTTCCTAGCGGGAGTATCCAAGAGACCCTGTACTTC
>.|many|TRBJ2-5|TRBV28
CASSLGGGQGRTQYF
TGTGCCAGCAGTTTAGGGGGGGGCCAGGGAAGGACCCAGTACTTC
>.|.|TRBJ2-2|TRBV5-4
CARSHPGYTGELFF
TGTGCCAGGAGCCACCCGGGGTACACCGGGGAGCTGTTTTTT
>.|many|TRBJ1-2|TRBV28
CASATFRDGYTF
TGTGCCAGCGCAACTTTTAGGGATGGCTACACCTTC
>TRBD2|.|TRBJ2-3|TRBV6-1
CASSAQTSGRVDTQYF
TGTGCCAGCAGTGCCCAGACTAGCGGGAGGGTAGATACACAGTATTTT
>TRBD2|.|TRBJ2-1|TRBV5-1
CASGISSGSSYNGQFF
TGCGCCAGCGGCATTTCTAGCGGATCCTCCTACAATGGGCAGTTCTTC
>.|.|TRBJ2-4|TRBV29-1
CSVCRVRGENIQYF
TGTAGCGTTTGTCGGGTGCGAGGTGAAAACATTCAGTACTTC
>.|.|TRBJ1-4|TRBV6-6
CASSYGAAGKKLFF
TGTGCCAGCAGTTACGGGGCGGCAGGTAAAAAACTCTTTTTT
>.|many|TRBJ2-2|TRBV14
CASSQGLGPNTGELFF
TGTGCCAGCAGCCAAGGACTAGGTCCGAACACCGGGGAGCTGTTTTTT
>.|once|TRBJ2-1|TRBV7-2
CVSSLGSGSYNEQFF
TGTGTCAGCAGCTTAGGTTCGGGCTCCTACAATGAGCAGTTCTTC
>TRBD1|.|TRBJ2-7|TRBV20-1
CSAQPSGTVGFYEQYF
TGCAGTGCTCAACCCTCCGGGACAGTGGGTTTTTACGAGCAGTACTTC
>TRBD2|once|TRBJ2-7|TRBV11-2
CASNSTSGSYEQYF
TGTGCCAGCAACTCGACCAGCGGGAGTTACGAGCAGTACTTC
>.|.|TRBJ2-6|TRBV4-1
CASGQLPPGANVLTF
TGCGCCAGCGGCCAACTCCCCCCTGGGGCCAACGTCCTGACTTTC
>TRBD1|.|TRBJ1-1|TRBV5-6
CTSSPGQLNTGAFF
TGTACCAGCAGCCCGGGACAGCTGAACACTGGAGCTTTCTTT
>.|once|TRBJ1-5|TRBV6-1
CASSTDRENQPQRF
TGTGCCAGTAGTACGGACAGAGAGAATCAGCCCCAGCGTTTT
>.|.|TRBJ2-5|TRBV30
CALGRGTGISGWGDTQYF
TGTGCCCTTGGGCGAGGGACGGGGATATCGGGATGGGGAGATACCCAGTACTTC
>TRBD1|few|TRBJ2-7|TRBV6-1
CASSPKIGTGTSYEQYF
TGTGCCAGCAGTCCTAAAATTGGGACAGGGACCTCCTACGAACAGTACTTC
>.|.|TRBJ2-7|TRBV6-1
CASSEAGPAAYEQYF
TGTGCCAGCAGTGAAGCAGGACCCGCAGCCTACGAGCAGTACTTC
>.|.|TRBJ2-2|TRBV7-3
CASSSDSIGTGELFF
TGTGCCAGCAGCTCCGACAGCATTGGCACCGGGGAGCTGTTTTTT
>TRBD2|.|TRBJ2-7|TRBV29-1
CSVYGTSGSYKQYF
TGCAGCGTTTACGGGACTAGCGGGTCCTACAAGCAGTACTTC
>.|.|TRBJ1-1|TRBV20-1
CSASPGKGAEAFF
TGCAGTGCTAGTCCAGGGAAGGGGGCTGAAGCTTTCTTT
>.|.|TRBJ2-5|TRBV5-4
CASKSPGVTRETQYF
TGTGCCAGCAAATCCCCCGGGGTGACGCGAGAGACCCAGTACTTC
>TRBD2|.|TRBJ2-5|TRBV6-2/TRBV6-3
CACRIPTAGQETQYF
TGTGCCTGCAGAATCCCCACAGCGGGGCAAGAGACCCAGTACTTC
>.|.|TRBJ2-2|TRBV11-2
CASSPSHGPTGELFF
TGTGCCAGCAGCCCTTCGCATGGACCGACCGGGGAACTGTTTTTC